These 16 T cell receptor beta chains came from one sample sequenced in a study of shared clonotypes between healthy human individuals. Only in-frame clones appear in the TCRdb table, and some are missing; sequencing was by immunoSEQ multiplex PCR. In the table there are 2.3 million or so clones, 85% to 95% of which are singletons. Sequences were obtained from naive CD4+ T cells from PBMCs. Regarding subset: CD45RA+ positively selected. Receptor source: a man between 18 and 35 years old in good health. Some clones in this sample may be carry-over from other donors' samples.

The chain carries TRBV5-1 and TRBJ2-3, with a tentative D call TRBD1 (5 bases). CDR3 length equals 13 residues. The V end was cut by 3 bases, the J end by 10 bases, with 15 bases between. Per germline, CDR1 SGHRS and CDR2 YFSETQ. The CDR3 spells CASSSRGAGSQYF. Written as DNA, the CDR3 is TGCGCCAGCAGCTCTAGGGGTGCTGGCTCGCAGTATTTT. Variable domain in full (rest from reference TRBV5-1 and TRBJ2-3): KAGVTQTPRYLIKTRGQQVTLSCSPISGHRSVSWYQQTPGQGLQFLFEYFSETQRNKGNFPGRFSGRQFSNSRSEMNVSTLELGDSALYLCASSSRGAGSQYFGPGTRLTVL.

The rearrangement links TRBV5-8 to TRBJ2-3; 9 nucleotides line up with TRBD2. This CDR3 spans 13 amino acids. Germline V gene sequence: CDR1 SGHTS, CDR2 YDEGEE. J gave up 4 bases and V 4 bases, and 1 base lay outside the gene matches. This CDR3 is CASSRLAADTQYF. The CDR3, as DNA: TGTGCCAGCAGCAGACTAGCGGCAGATACGCAGTATTTT.

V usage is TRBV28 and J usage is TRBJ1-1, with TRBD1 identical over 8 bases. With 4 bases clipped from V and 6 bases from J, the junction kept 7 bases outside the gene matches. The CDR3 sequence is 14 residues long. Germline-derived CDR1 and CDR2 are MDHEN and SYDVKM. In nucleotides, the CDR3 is TGTGCCAGCAGTTCAGGACAGGGTTGGTCTGAAGCTTTCTTT. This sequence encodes CASSSGQGWSEAFF.

As DNA, the CDR3 is TGTGCCAGCAAAGACCACCCCCAGGTGAATGAGCAGTTCTTC. It codes for CASKDHPQVNEQFF. V and J are TRBV7-2 and TRBJ2-1; no reliable D call. Germline values: CDR1 SGHTA, CDR2 FQGNSA. V lost 7 bases and J lost 7, with 17 bases in between. This CDR3 region has 14 residues.

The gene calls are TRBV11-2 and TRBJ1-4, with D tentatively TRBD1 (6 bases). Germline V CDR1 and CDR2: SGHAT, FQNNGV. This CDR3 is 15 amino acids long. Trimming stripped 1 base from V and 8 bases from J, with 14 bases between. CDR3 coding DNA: TGTGCCAGCAGCTTAGTGCGCGGGGGCAAGGAAAAACTGTTTTTT. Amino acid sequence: CASSLVRGGKEKLFF.

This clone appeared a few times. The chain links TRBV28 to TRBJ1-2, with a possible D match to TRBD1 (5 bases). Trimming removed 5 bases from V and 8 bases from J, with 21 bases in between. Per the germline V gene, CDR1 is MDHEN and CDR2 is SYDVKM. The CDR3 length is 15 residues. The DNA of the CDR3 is TGTGCCAGCAGTCCCTTTGGGCCCCCCGGGGACGGCTACACCTTC. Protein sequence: CASSPFGPPGDGYTF.

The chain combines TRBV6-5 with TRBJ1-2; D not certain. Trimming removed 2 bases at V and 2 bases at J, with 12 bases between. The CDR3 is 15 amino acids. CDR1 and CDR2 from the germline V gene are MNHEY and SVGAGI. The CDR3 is CASSYMGIQNYGYTF. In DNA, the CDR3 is TGTGCCAGCAGTTACATGGGGATCCAGAACTATGGCTACACCTTC.

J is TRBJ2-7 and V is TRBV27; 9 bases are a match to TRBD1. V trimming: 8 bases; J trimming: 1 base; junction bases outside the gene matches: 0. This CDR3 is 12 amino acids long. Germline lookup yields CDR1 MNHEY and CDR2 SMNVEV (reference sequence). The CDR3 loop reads CASGTGSYEQYF. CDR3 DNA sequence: TGTGCCAGCGGGACAGGGTCCTACGAGCAGTACTTC.

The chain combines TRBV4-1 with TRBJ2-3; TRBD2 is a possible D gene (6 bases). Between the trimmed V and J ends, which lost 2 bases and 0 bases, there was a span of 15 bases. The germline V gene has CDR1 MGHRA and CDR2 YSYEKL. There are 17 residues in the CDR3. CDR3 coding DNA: TGCGCCAGCAGCCAACGGGACTTCCGATCTAGCACAGATACGCAGTATTTT. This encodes CASSQRDFRSSTDTQYF.

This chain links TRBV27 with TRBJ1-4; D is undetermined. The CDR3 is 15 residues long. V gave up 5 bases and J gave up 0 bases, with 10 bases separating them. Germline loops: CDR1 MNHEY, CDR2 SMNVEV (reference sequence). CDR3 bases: TGTGCCAGCAGTAGGGAGGTGTCAACTAATGAAAAACTGTTTTTT. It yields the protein CASSREVSTNEKLFF.

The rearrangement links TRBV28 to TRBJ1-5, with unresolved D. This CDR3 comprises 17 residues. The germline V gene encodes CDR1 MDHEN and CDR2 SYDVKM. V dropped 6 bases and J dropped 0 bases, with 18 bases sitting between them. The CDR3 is CASSNDYGQISNQPQHF. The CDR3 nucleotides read TGTGCCAGCAGCAACGACTATGGGCAGATTAGCAATCAGCCCCAGCATTTT.

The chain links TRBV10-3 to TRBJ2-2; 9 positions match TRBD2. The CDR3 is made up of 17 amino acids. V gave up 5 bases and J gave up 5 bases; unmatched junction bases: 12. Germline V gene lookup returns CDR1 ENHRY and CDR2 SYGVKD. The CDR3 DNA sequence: TGTGCCATCAGTACCGGAAGAGGGACTAGCTTTACCGGGGAGCTGTTTTTT. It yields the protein CAISTGRGTSFTGELFF.

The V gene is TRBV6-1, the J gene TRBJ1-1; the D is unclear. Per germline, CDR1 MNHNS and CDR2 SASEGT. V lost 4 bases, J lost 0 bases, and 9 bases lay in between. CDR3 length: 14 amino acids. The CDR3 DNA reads TGTGCCAGCAGTGTCCAAAGAATGAACACTGAAGCTTTCTTT. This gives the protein CASSVQRMNTEAFF.

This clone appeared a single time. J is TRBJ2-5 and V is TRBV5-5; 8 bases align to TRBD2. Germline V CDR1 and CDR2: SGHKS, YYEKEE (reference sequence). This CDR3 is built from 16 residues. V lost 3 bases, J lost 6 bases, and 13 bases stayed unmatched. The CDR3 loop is CASSSAASGSRQTQYF. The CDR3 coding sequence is TGTGCCAGCAGCTCCGCGGCCAGCGGGAGTAGGCAGACCCAGTACTTC.

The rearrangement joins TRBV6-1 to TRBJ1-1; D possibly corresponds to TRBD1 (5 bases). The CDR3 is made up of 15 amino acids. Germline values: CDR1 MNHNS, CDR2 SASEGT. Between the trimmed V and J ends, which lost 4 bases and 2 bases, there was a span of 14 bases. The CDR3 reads CASSGLGQTNTEAFF. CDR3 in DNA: TGTGCCAGCAGTGGGCTGGGGCAAACAAACACTGAAGCTTTCTTT.

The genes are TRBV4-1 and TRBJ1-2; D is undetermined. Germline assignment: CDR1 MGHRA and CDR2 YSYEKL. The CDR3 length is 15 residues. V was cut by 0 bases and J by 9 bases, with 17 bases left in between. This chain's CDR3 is CASSQDIGLPSRYTF. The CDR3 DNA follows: TGCGCCAGCAGCCAAGATATCGGTCTGCCAAGCCGCTACACCTTC.